This T cell receptor beta chain originates from a study of cytomegalovirus exposure and HLA in healthy donors. This clone was picked up one time. Its antigen remains unidentified. In germline, CDR1 is WNHNN, CDR2 SYGVQD (reference sequence). CDR3 length: 19 residues. The V gene end was trimmed by 3 bases and the J gene end by 4 bases; junction bases not matched to a gene: 15. Primers: 60 Vbeta forward and 13 Jbeta reverse. Clones were read by immunoSEQ multiplex PCR, and TCRdb kept only the in-frame ones, dropping some. This table has about 170,000 clones, around 80% appearing once. Study-wide results and limits: Sequencing depth across donors, presence/absence analyses assumed, was roughly uniform. Fewer N-insertions than the roughly 650-donor mean were reportedly shown by an Asian-associated ancestry cluster in a later analysis.

This sequence originates from a male donor in good health and CMV-seronegative. Sample: PBMCs. The rearrangement joins TRBV10-1 to TRBJ2-1; the match to TRBD2 covers 10 bases. The CDR3 protein is CASSDIRLAGLGAYNEQFF. The CDR3 region has the DNA TGCGCCAGCAGTGATATCCGACTAGCGGGTCTAGGGGCATACAATGAGCAGTTCTTC.